This TCR beta chain was recovered during a study of metastatic and nonmetastatic thyroid tumors. Findings and caveats of the study: Significantly greater TCR beta diversity was reportedly found in malignant thyroid tumors than in benign nodules (in blood and tumor).

In this sample, this clone turned up many times. No antigen is known for it. Per the authors' pipeline: A classifier of distant metastasis in papillary thyroid cancer was built from CDR3 differences (across clinicopathological groups). TCRdb redid the clone calls on the PCR reads using MiXCR. TCRdb assigned the V and J calls; the authors' analysis was not used. The sample contains tens of thousands of clones, 20% to 25% of which appear only once. No treatment of any kind had been given to any patient before thyroid surgery. Germline CDR1 MNHNS, CDR2 SASEGT. The CDR3 runs 15 residues. V lost 5 bases and J lost 1, with 14 bases in between.

This TCR derives from a female donor with papillary thyroid cancer or a benign thyroid nodule (not recorded which). Some clones in this sample may be carry-over from other donors' samples. Sequenced sample: tumor tissue. The chain uses TRBV6-1 and TRBJ2-5, with D unresolved. The CDR3 protein is CASSSPRMGQETQYF. DNA for the CDR3: TGTGCCAGCAGTTCCCCGCGAATGGGCCAAGAGACCCAGTACTTC.